These 5 T cell receptor beta chains share one sample of origin, sequenced in a study of beta chain features in type 1 diabetes. Points from the study as a whole: Moderately but significantly shorter TCRB CDR3s were found in Type 1 diabetes patients in all four CD4+ subsets.

These receptors have no known antigen. The investigators reverse transcribed all of the isolated RNA, so they sequenced expressed TCRB transcripts. Libraries were prepared by immunoSEQ multiplex PCR; TCRdb keeps only in-frame clonotypes and omits some of them. Here the sample spans 680,000 or so clones, 13% being singletons. Material for sequencing was naive CD4+ T cells from blood. The receptors stem from a man between 18 and 29 years old with type 1 diabetes.

CDR3 sequence (DNA): TGTGCCAGCAGCGAGGACAGCCACGAGCAGTACTTC. Amino acids: CASSEDSHEQYF. This chain connects TRBV27 to TRBJ2-7; maybe TRBD1 (6 bases). The CDR3 has 12 amino acids. V lost 6 bases to trimming and J lost 5 bases, with 11 bases between them. Looked up from germline, CDR1 is MNHEY and CDR2 is SMNVEV (reference sequence).

The V call is TRBV10-3, the J call TRBJ1-4; D is ambiguous. The CDR3 contains 13 residues. Trimming left V 11 bases short and J 4 bases short, with 14 bases between. The germline gives CDR1 ENHRY, CDR2 SYGVKD. CDR3 in amino acids: CAARTSLNEKLFF. CDR3 coding DNA: TGTGCCGCTCGGACCTCTCTTAATGAAAAACTGTTTTTT.

This clone was counted only a few times. The chain joins TRBV5-1 to TRBJ2-3; D perhaps matches TRBD1 (6 bases). This CDR3 is built from 16 residues. V was clipped by 0 bases and J by 3 bases, with 14 bases between them. Germline V gene lookup returns CDR1 SGHRS and CDR2 YFSETQ. The CDR3 coding sequence is TGCGCCAGCAGCTTGGCCATTAGACAGGATACAGATACGCAGTATTTT. This translates into CASSLAIRQDTDTQYF.

This chain joins TRBV2 and TRBJ2-7, with D unresolved. The germline gives CDR1 SNHLY, CDR2 FYNNEI. The CDR3 runs 13 residues. V gave up 5 bases and J gave up 1 base, with 9 bases separating them. The CDR3 DNA sequence: TGTGCCAGCAGTATTCGTGAGTCCTACGAGCAGTACTTC. It codes for CASSIRESYEQYF. Full variable domain (remainder filled in from reference TRBV2 and TRBJ2-7): EPEVTQTPSHQVTQMGQEVILRCVPISNHLYFYWYRQILGQKVEFLVSFYNNEISEKSEIFDDQFSVERPDGSNFTLKIRSTKLEDSAMYFCASSIRESYEQYFGPGTRLTVT.

V is TRBV13 and J is TRBJ2-7; D ambiguous. Trimming took 3 bases from V and 3 from J, leaving 6 bases between them. Germline V CDR1 and CDR2: PRHDT, FYEKMQ (reference sequence). This CDR3 is 12 amino acids long. DNA of the CDR3: TGTGCCAGCAGCTTGGACGGCTACGAGCAGTACTTC. It is translated as CASSLDGYEQYF.